Given below is one T cell receptor beta chain in context. What it recognizes is unknown. The germline gene is not matched at one end of the junction; a read error may be the cause. The CDR3 covers 16 residues. The V gene's germline CDR1 is MNHEY and CDR2 SVGEGT. After constant-region reverse-primer amplification, full-length variable regions underwent semi-nested PCR with Nested Universal Primer A. Using its own MiXCR run on the 5' RACE reads, TCRdb lists one record per CDR3 protein. The sample holds 45,000 to 55,000 distinct CDR3 sequences, over 20% seen once. Naive CD4+ T cells were purified with Tregs depleted by CD25. Study-level points and caveats: The TCR gene usage of tumor memory CD4+ T cells clustered together with blood and lymph node memory CD4+ cells and with lymph node naive CD4+ cells.

The TCR comes from a female donor with breast cancer. Sequencing used tumor-infiltrating naive CD4+ T cells sorted from the breast tumor. Subset: naive CD4+ T cells, CD4+CD45RA+CD25-. The chain is built from TRBV6-2 or TRBV6-3 and TRBJ1-5, with TRBD1 matching 7 bases. The CDR3 region has the DNA TGTGACAGCACCCCATGGAGGACAGGTAGCAATCAGCCCCAGCATTTT. It is translated as CDSTPWRTGSNQPQHF.